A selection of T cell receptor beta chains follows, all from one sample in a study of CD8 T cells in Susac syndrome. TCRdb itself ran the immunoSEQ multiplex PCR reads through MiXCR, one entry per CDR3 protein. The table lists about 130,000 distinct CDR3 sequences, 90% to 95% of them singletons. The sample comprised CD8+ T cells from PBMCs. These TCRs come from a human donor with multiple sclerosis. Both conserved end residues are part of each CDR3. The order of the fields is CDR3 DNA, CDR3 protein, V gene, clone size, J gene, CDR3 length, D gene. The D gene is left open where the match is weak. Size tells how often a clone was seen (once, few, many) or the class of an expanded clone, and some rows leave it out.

DNA: TGTGCCAGTAGTGCCCGACGAATGAGCTCCTACAATGAGCAGTTCTTC
CDR3: CASSARRMSSYNEQFF
V: TRBV19
size: .
J: TRBJ2-1
length: 16
D: .

DNA: TGCAGTGCTAGAGAAGCGCACTACGAGCAGTACTTC
CDR3: CSAREAHYEQYF
V: TRBV20-1
size: .
J: TRBJ2-7
length: 12
D: .

DNA: TGTGCCTGGAGTGGATACAGCTCTGGAAACACCATATATTTT
CDR3: CAWSGYSSGNTIYF
V: TRBV30
size: .
J: TRBJ1-3
length: 14
D: .

DNA: TGTGCCAGCAGTGAACCGCTCAGCACAGATACGCAGTATTTT
CDR3: CASSEPLSTDTQYF
V: TRBV6-1
size: .
J: TRBJ2-3
length: 14
D: .

DNA: TGTGCCAGCAGCTTGGGCGGGGGACAGTCCTACGAGCAGTACTTC
CDR3: CASSLGGGQSYEQYF
V: TRBV5-4
size: .
J: TRBJ2-7
length: 15
D: .

DNA: TGTGCCAGTAGTATCACTAACGGGGCGAACACTGAAGCTTTCTTT
CDR3: CASSITNGANTEAFF
V: TRBV19
size: .
J: TRBJ1-1
length: 15
D: .

DNA: TGTGCCAGCAGCCAAGGTTTGGCCGGGGAGCTGTTTTTT
CDR3: CASSQGLAGELFF
V: TRBV14
size: .
J: TRBJ2-2
length: 13
D: .

DNA: TGCGCCAGCAGATTCGGGCCCTCCTACGAGCAGTACTTC
CDR3: CASRFGPSYEQYF
V: TRBV5-1
size: few
J: TRBJ2-7
length: 13
D: .

DNA: TGTGCCAGCAGTTTATTTGCGGGTTTTGGCGAGCAGTACTTC
CDR3: CASSLFAGFGEQYF
V: TRBV28
size: .
J: TRBJ2-7
length: 14
D: .

DNA: TGTGCCACCAGTGATCGTGAAGAGACCCAGTACTTC
CDR3: CATSDREETQYF
V: TRBV24-1
size: .
J: TRBJ2-5
length: 12
D: .

DNA: TGTGCCAGCAGCACCCGGGTAGTAGGGTACGAGCAGTACTTC
CDR3: CASSTRVVGYEQYF
V: TRBV27
size: .
J: TRBJ2-7
length: 14
D: .

DNA: TGTGCCAGCAGCGGGGGGAACGTAAACTATGGCTACACCTTC
CDR3: CASSGGNVNYGYTF
V: TRBV5-4
size: .
J: TRBJ1-2
length: 14
D: .

DNA: TGCGCCAGCAGCCCCACGGTGGGTTACGAGCAGTACTTC
CDR3: CASSPTVGYEQYF
V: TRBV4-3
size: .
J: TRBJ2-7
length: 13
D: .

DNA: TGTGCCAGCAGTTTGACGGGGATGGCTGAAGCTTTCTTT
CDR3: CASSLTGMAEAFF
V: TRBV28
size: .
J: TRBJ1-1
length: 13
D: .

DNA: TGTGCCAGCAGCACCATGGGAACCTACAATGAGCAGTTCTTC
CDR3: CASSTMGTYNEQFF
V: TRBV12-3/TRBV12-4
size: .
J: TRBJ2-1
length: 14
D: .

DNA: TGTGCCAGCACTTCGACCCTGAGAAGCCATGGCTACACCTTC
CDR3: CASTSTLRSHGYTF
V: TRBV3-1
size: .
J: TRBJ1-2
length: 14
D: .

DNA: TGTGCCAGCAGTGAAGCGGGGACAGGCAACTATGGCTACACCTTC
CDR3: CASSEAGTGNYGYTF
V: TRBV2
size: .
J: TRBJ1-2
length: 15
D: TRBD1

DNA: TGTGCCAGCAGCCTTGGACCAGGACAATCGCGATCAGGCAAAAACATTCAGTACTTC
CDR3: CASSLGPGQSRSGKNIQYF
V: TRBV9
size: .
J: TRBJ2-4
length: 19
D: .